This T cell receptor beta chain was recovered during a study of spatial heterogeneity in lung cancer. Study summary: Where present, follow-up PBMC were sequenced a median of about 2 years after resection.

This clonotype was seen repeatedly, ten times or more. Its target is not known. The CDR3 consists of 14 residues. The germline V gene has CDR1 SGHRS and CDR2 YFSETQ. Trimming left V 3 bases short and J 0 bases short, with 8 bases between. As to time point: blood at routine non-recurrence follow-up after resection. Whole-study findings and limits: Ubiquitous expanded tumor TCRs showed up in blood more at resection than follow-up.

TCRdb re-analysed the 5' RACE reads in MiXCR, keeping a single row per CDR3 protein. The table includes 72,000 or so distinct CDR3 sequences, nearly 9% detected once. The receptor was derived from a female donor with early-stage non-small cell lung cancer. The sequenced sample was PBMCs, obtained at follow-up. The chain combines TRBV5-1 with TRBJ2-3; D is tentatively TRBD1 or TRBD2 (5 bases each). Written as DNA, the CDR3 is TGCGCCAGCAGCTATCGGGACAGCACAGATACGCAGTATTTT. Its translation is CASSYRDSTDTQYF.